Included here is one T cell receptor (beta chain) sequence, with context. The assay was immunoSEQ multiplex PCR, and TCRdb's table has in-frame clones only and misses some. The sample has 200,000 to 300,000 clones; about 89% are singletons. CDR1 and CDR2 from the germline V gene are MGHRA and YSYEKL. CDR3 length equals 13 residues. Deletions cut 3 bases from V and 15 bases from J, with 17 bases between. These data are taken from a study of blood T cell repertoires in COVID-19. Source material: PBMCs or T cells enriched from blood (not recorded which). The sequence was obtained from a man in his forties or fifties who had recovered from COVID-19. The J gene is TRBJ1-4, the V gene TRBV4-1, with D unclear. CDR3 in DNA: TGCGCCAGCAGCCAGCCCTCAGGAGGAGAAGTGTTTTTT. Its protein is CASSQPSGGEVFF.